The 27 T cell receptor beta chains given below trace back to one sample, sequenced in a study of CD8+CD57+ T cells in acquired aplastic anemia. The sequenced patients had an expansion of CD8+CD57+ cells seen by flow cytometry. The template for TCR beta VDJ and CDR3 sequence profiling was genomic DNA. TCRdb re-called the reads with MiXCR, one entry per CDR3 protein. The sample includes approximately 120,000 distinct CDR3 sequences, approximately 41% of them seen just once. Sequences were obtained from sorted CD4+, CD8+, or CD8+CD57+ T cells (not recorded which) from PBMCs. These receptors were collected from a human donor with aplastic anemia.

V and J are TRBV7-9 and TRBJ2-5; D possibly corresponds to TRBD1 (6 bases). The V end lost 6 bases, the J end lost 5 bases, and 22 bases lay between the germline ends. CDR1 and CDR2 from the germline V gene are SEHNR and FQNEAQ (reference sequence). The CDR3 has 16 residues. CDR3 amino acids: CASSNTGTLDRETQYF. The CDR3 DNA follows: TGTGCCAGCAGTAATACCGGGACACTCGACCGTGAGACCCAGTACTTC.

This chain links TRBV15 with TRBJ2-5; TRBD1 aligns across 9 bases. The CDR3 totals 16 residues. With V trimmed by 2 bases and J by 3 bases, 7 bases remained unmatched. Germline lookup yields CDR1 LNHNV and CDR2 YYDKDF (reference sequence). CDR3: CATSRLAGQGKETQYF. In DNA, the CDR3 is TGTGCCACCAGCAGACTTGCGGGACAGGGTAAAGAGACCCAGTACTTC.

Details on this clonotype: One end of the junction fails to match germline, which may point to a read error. The CDR3 nucleotides are TGTGCCAGCAGCCCGCGGGGGGGCAAACAGCCCCAGCATTTT. Amino acids: CASSPRGGKQPQHF. V usage is TRBV10-3 and J usage is TRBJ1-5, with a tentative D call TRBD1 (6 bases). CDR3 length: 14 amino acids. Germline V gives CDR1 ENHRY, CDR2 SYGVKD.

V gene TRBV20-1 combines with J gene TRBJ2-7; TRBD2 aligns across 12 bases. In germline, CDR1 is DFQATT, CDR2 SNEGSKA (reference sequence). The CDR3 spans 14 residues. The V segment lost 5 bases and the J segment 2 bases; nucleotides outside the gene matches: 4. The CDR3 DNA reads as TGCAGTGCTGCACTAGCGGGGGGCGCCTACGAGCAGTACTTC. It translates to CSAALAGGAYEQYF.

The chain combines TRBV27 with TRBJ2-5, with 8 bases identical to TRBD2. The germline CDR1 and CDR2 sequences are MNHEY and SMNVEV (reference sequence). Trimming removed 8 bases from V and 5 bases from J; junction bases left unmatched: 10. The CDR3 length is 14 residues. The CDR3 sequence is CASSPGGAWETQYF. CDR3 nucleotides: TGTGCCAGCTCACCCGGGGGGGCTTGGGAGACCCAGTACTTC.

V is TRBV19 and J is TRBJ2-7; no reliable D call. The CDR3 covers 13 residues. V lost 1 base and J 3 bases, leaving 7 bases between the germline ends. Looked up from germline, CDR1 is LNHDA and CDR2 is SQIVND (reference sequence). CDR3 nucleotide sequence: TGTGCCAGTAGTATAGTTTTGAGCTACGAGCAGTACTTC. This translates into CASSIVLSYEQYF.

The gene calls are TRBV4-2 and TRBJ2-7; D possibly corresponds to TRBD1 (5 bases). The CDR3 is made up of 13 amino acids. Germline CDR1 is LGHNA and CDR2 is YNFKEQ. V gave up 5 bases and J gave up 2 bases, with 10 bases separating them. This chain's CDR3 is CASSSQTAYEQYF. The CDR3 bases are TGTGCCAGCAGCTCCCAGACAGCCTACGAGCAGTACTTC.

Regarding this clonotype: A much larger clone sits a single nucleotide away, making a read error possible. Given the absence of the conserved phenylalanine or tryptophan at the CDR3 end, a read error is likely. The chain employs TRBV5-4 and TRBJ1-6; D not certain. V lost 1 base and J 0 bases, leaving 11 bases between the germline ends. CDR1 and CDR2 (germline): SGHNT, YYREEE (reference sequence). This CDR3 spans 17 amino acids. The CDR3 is CASSLRRLSSYNSPLHL. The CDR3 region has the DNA TGTGCCAGCAGCTTGAGAAGACTGAGCTCCTATAATTCACCCCTCCACCTT.

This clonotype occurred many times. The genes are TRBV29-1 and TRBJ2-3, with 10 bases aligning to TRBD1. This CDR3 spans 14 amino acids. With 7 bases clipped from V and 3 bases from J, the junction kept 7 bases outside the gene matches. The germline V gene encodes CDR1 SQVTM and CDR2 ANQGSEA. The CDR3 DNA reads TGCAGCGCAAAGGGACAGGGGTGGACAGATACGCAGTATTTT. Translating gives CSAKGQGWTDTQYF.

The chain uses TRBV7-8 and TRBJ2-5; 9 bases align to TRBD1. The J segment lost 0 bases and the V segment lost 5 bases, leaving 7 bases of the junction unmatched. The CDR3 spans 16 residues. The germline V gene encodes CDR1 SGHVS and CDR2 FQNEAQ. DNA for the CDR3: TGTGCCAGCAGCACACGGACAGGGGTTTACCAAGAGACCCAGTACTTC. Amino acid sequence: CASSTRTGVYQETQYF.

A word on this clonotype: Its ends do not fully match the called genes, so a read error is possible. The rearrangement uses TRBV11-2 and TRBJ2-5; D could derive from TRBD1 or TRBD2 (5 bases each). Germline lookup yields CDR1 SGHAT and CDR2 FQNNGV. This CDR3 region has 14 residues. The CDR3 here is CASSLDHVGETQCF. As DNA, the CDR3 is TGTGCCAGCAGCTTAGATCACGTGGGGGAGACCCAGTGCTTC.

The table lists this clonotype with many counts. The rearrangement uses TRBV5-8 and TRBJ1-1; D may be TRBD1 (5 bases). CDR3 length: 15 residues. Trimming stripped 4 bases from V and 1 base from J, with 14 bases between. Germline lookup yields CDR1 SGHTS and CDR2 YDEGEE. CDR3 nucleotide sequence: TGTGCCAGCAGCCCTGGACAACGAGGGAACACTGAAGCTTTCTTT. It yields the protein CASSPGQRGNTEAFF.

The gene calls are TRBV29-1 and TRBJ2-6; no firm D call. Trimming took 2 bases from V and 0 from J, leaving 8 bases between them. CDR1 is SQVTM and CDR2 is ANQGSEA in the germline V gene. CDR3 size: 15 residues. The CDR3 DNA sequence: TGCAGCGTTGAAATGGGCGGCTCTGGGGCCAACGTCCTGACTTTC. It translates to CSVEMGGSGANVLTF. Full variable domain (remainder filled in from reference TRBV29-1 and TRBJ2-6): SAVISQKPSRDICQRGTSLTIQCQVDSQVTMMFWYRQQPGQSLTLIATANQGSEATYESGFVIDKFPISRPNLTFSTLTVSNMSPEDSSIYLCSVEMGGSGANVLTFGAGSRLTVL.

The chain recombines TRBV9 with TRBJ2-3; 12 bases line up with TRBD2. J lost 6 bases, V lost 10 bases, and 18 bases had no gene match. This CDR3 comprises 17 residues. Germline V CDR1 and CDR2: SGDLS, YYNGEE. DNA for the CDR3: TGTGCCTCAGCAAGGTCGTCTAGCGGGGGGGCGGCGGATACGCAGTATTTT. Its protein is CASARSSSGGAADTQYF.

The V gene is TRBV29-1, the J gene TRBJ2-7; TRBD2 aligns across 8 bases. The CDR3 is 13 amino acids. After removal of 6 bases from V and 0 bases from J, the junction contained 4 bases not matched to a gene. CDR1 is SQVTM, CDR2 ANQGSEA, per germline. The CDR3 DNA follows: TGCAGCGTGACCGGGGGGGCCTCCTACGAGCAGTACTTC. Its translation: CSVTGGASYEQYF.

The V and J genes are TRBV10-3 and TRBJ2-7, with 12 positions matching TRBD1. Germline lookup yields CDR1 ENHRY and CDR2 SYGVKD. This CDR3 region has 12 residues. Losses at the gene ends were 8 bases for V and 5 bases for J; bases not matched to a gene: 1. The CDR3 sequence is CAIGDRGHEQYF. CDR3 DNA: TGTGCCATCGGGGACAGGGGGCACGAGCAGTACTTC.

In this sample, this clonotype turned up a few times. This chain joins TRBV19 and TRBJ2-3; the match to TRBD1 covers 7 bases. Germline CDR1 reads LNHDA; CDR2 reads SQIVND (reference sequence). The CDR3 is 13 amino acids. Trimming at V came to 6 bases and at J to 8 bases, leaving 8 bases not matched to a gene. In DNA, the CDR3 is TGTGCCAGTAGCCCGACAGGGAAAGGTACGCAGTATTTT. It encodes CASSPTGKGTQYF.

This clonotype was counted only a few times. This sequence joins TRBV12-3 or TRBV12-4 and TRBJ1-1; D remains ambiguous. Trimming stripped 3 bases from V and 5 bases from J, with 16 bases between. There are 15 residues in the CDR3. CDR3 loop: CASSFSIGLLTEAFF. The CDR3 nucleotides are TGTGCCAGCAGTTTTAGTATAGGGCTTTTAACTGAAGCTTTCTTT.

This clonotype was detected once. The chain's CDR3 is CSVASGLLSEQYF. The CDR3 DNA follows: TGCAGCGTTGCCAGCGGGCTTCTTTCCGAGCAGTACTTC. V usage is TRBV29-1 and J usage is TRBJ2-7, with a tentative D call TRBD2 (6 bases). Germline lookup yields CDR1 SQVTM and CDR2 ANQGSEA. Trimming took 4 bases from V and 6 from J, leaving 16 bases between them. CDR3 length: 13 residues.

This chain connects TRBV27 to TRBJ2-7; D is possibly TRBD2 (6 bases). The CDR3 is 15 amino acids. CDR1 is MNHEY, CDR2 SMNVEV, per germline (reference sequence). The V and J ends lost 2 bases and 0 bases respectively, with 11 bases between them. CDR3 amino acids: CASSLVAGSSYEQYF. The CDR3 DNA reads TGTGCCAGCAGTTTAGTCGCGGGGAGCTCCTACGAGCAGTACTTC.

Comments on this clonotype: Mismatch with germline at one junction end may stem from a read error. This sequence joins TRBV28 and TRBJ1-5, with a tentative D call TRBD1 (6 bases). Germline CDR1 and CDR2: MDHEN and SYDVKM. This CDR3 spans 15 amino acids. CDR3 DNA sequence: TGTGCCAGCAGTTCCCCACAGGGCCCAAATCAGCCCCGGCATTTT. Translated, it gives CASSSPQGPNQPRHF.

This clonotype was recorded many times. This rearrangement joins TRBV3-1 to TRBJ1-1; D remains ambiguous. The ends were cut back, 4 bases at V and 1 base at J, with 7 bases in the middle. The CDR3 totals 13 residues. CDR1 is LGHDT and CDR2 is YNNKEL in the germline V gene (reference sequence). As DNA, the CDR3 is TGTGCCAGCAGCCCCAGTTGGAACACTGAAGCTTTCTTT. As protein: CASSPSWNTEAFF.

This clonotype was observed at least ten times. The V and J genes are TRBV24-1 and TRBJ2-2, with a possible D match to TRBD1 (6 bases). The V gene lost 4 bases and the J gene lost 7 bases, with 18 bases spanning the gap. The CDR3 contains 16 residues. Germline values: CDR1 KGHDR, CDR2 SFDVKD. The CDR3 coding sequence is TGTGCCACCAGTGAAACAGGGCCTACCGGGGTCGGGGAGCTGTTTTTT. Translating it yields CATSETGPTGVGELFF.

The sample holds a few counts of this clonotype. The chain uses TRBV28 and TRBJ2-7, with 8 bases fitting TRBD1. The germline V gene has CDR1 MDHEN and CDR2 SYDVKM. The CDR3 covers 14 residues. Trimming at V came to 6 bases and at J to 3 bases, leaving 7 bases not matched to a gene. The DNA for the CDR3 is TGTGCCAGCAGCCCTCTAGGGACAGGCTACGAGCAGTACTTC. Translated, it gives CASSPLGTGYEQYF. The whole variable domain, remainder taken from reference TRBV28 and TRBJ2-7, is DVKVTQSSRYLVKRTGEKVFLECVQDMDHENMFWYRQDPGLGLRLIYFSYDVKMKEKGDIPEGYSVSREKKERFSLILESASTNQTSMYLCASSPLGTGYEQYFGPGTRLTVT.

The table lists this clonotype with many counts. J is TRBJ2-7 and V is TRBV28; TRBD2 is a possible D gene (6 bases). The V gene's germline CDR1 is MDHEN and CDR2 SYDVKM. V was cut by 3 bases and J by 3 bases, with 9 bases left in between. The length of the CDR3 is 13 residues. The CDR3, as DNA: TGTGCCAGCAGTTTTGGGGGGTTCTACGAGCAGTACTTC. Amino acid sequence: CASSFGGFYEQYF.

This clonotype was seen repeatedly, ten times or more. The CDR3 protein is CASRLLNDRGRYGYTF. CDR3 nucleotides: TGTGCCAGCAGATTATTGAATGATCGGGGAAGATATGGCTACACCTTC. The chain is built from TRBV6-1 and TRBJ1-2, with D unresolved. V dropped 6 bases and J dropped 5 bases, with 22 bases sitting between them. This CDR3 has 16 amino acids. The germline V gene has CDR1 MNHNS and CDR2 SASEGT.

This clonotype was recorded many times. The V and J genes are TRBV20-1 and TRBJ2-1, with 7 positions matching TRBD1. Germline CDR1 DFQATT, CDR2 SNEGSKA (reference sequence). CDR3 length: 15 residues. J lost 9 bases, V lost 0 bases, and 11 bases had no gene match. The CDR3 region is CSARDISGQKSEQFF. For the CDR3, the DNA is TGCAGTGCTAGAGATATTTCGGGACAGAAGTCTGAGCAGTTCTTC.